The 17 T cell receptor beta chains reported below all come from one sample, sequenced in a study of radiation and T cells in renal cell carcinoma. Regarding treatment: treatment-naive control, cytoreductive nephrectomy. Repertoires were generated with immunoSEQ multiplex PCR, while TCRdb's copy carries only in-frame clones and drops some. The data contain about 10,000 clones, more than 55% of them singletons. This specimen consisted of tumor tissue, obtained from a patient whose treatment was nephrectomy without radiotherapy. These receptors all stem from a man aged 35 to 55 with renal cell carcinoma.

This sequence joins TRBV7-2 and TRBJ1-2, with 8 bases identical to TRBD1. CDR1 is SGHTA and CDR2 is FQGNSA in the germline V gene. J gave up 5 bases and V 6 bases, and 8 bases lay outside the gene matches. This CDR3 spans 14 amino acids. CDR3 in amino acids: CASSARTGGYGYTF. The CDR3, as DNA: TGTGCCAGCAGTGCCAGAACAGGGGGGTATGGCTACACCTTC.

This chain joins TRBV7-9 and TRBJ2-3; either TRBD1 or TRBD2 may fit D (5 bases each). V was trimmed by 5 bases and J by 7 bases, leaving 10 bases between them. Germline-derived CDR1 and CDR2 are SEHNR and FQNEAQ (reference sequence). The CDR3 runs 12 residues. CDR3 nucleotide sequence: TGTGCCAGCAGCGAGGGGTGGAATACGCAGTATTTT. It translates to CASSEGWNTQYF.

The V and J genes are TRBV10-3 and TRBJ2-1; 9 nucleotides align to TRBD2. Germline V CDR1 and CDR2: ENHRY, SYGVKD. There are 13 residues in the CDR3. V lost 4 bases, J lost 7 bases, and 2 bases stayed unmatched. CDR3 residues: CAISVAGGNEQFF. As DNA, the CDR3 is TGTGCCATCAGTGTGGCGGGAGGGAATGAGCAGTTCTTC.

The V and J genes are TRBV9 and TRBJ2-1; TRBD2 agrees at 8 bases. Looked up from germline, CDR1 is SGDLS and CDR2 is YYNGEE. The CDR3 consists of 16 residues. After removal of 3 bases from V and 5 bases from J, the junction contained 10 bases not matched to a gene. CDR3 sequence (DNA): TGTGCCAGCAGCGCACTAGCGGAGGGGATTCACAATGAGCAGTTCTTC. It is translated as CASSALAEGIHNEQFF.

The chain is built from TRBV6-5 and TRBJ2-7; 7 bases fit TRBD1. The germline V gene encodes CDR1 MNHEY and CDR2 SVGAGI. V gave up 2 bases and J gave up 5 bases; unmatched junction bases: 6. This CDR3 is 14 amino acids long. The CDR3 sequence is CASSYQGEMDEQYF. CDR3 nucleotides: TGTGCCAGCAGTTACCAGGGGGAGATGGACGAGCAGTACTTC.

This clone was detected only a few times. The rearrangement joins TRBV2 to TRBJ1-5; 7 bases line up with TRBD1. Per germline, CDR1 SNHLY and CDR2 FYNNEI. The V segment lost 3 bases and the J segment 0 bases; nucleotides outside the gene matches: 2. This CDR3 has 15 residues. CDR3 coding DNA: TGTGCCAGCAGTGAGGGGACAGTTAGCAATCAGCCCCAGCATTTT. Encoded protein: CASSEGTVSNQPQHF.

The gene calls are TRBV5-1 and TRBJ2-3; a weak D match, TRBD1 (5 bases). The CDR3 consists of 15 residues. Germline V lookup: CDR1 SGHRS, CDR2 YFSETQ. The V end was cut by 4 bases, the J end by 0 bases, with 12 bases between. In nucleotides, the CDR3 is TGCGCCAGCAGCACCATGGGGCCTAGCACAGATACGCAGTATTTT. It yields the protein CASSTMGPSTDTQYF.

This clone turned up a few times. V gene TRBV7-6 combines with J gene TRBJ1-1; D is uncertain. The CDR3 spans 15 residues. V was shortened by 0 bases and J by 1 base, with 9 bases between the two germline ends. CDR1 and CDR2 (germline): SGHVS, FNYEAQ. The CDR3 spells CASSLARGGNTEAFF. Written as DNA, the CDR3 is TGTGCCAGCAGCTTAGCGCGTGGAGGGAACACTGAAGCTTTCTTT.

This clone occurred a few times. This sequence joins TRBV15 and TRBJ2-5; 11 positions match TRBD2. The trim removed 3 bases at V and 5 bases at J, leaving 17 bases unmatched. This CDR3 comprises 19 residues. Germline V lookup: CDR1 LNHNV, CDR2 YYDKDF (reference sequence). The DNA for the CDR3 is TGTGCCACCAGCAGCGGGAGGGAGAAACTAGCGGGAGATACGGAGACCCAGTACTTC. It yields the protein CATSSGREKLAGDTETQYF.

This clone came up a few times. The chain couples TRBV19 to TRBJ1-5; 7 nucleotides agree with TRBD1. Germline-derived CDR1 and CDR2 are LNHDA and SQIVND (reference sequence). This CDR3 has 13 residues. V was clipped by 9 bases and J by 3 bases; unmatched bases: 5. The CDR3 DNA is TGTGCCAGCTACGGACAGGTCAATCAGCCCCAGCATTTT. The encoded protein is CASYGQVNQPQHF.

This clone was detected only a few times. The CDR3 region is CASSLGHRNTEAFF. The CDR3 nucleotides are TGTGCCAGCAGCTTAGGCCACCGGAACACTGAAGCTTTCTTT. The rearrangement uses TRBV13 and TRBJ1-1; the D is unclear. CDR1 is PRHDT and CDR2 is FYEKMQ in the germline V gene (reference sequence). The CDR3 totals 14 residues. Trimming removed 0 bases from V and 1 base from J, with 6 bases in between.

This chain connects TRBV18 to TRBJ2-2; tentative D call: TRBD1 (6 bases). The CDR3 runs 16 residues. Trimming cost V 1 base and J 2 bases, with 11 bases left between them. Germline values: CDR1 KGHSH, CDR2 LQKENI. The CDR3 here is CASSPLGAVNTGELFF. CDR3 nucleotides: TGTGCCAGCTCACCACTGGGGGCGGTTAACACCGGGGAGCTGTTTTTT. The full variable domain, with the rest looked up from reference TRBV18 and TRBJ2-2, is NAGVMQNPRHLVRRRGQEARLRCSPMKGHSHVYWYRQLPEEGLKFMVYLQKENIIDESGMPKERFSAEFPKEGPSILRIQQVVRGDSAAYFCASSPLGAVNTGELFFGEGSRLTVL.

There are a few counts of this clone. Here the CDR3 reads CATSRKVGGTDTQYF. The CDR3 bases are TGTGCCACCTCAAGGAAGGTCGGAGGAACAGATACGCAGTATTTT. The chain uses TRBV15 and TRBJ2-3; D perhaps matches TRBD2 (5 bases). V gave up 8 bases and J gave up 3 bases, with 18 bases separating them. The CDR3 is 15 residues long. Germline CDR1 LNHNV, CDR2 YYDKDF (reference sequence).

This clone was counted between two and nine times. The V call is TRBV18, the J call TRBJ2-5, with no clear D. Germline lookup yields CDR1 KGHSH and CDR2 LQKENI. The CDR3 length is 13 residues. V lost 3 bases and J lost 3, with 8 bases in between. This CDR3 is CASSPRAEETQYF. The CDR3 DNA reads as TGTGCCAGCTCACCCCGCGCTGAAGAGACCCAGTACTTC.

The chain employs TRBV6-1 and TRBJ2-7; 7 bases line up with TRBD2. The CDR3 is 13 amino acids. With V trimmed by 3 bases and J by 4 bases, 3 bases remained unmatched. Germline V gene data show CDR1 as MNHNS and CDR2 as SASEGT. CDR3 coding DNA: TGTGCCAGCAGTGATAAGCGGGATTACGAGCAGTACGTC. Protein product: CASSDKRDYEQYV.

The V call is TRBV5-1, the J call TRBJ2-1; possibly TRBD1 or TRBD2 for D (5 bases each). Germline CDR1 reads SGHRS; CDR2 reads YFSETQ. The CDR3 is 18 amino acids. The V end lost 3 bases, the J end lost 4 bases, and 23 bases lay between the germline ends. The DNA for the CDR3 is TGCGCCAGCAGCTCCGAGGGTGGGGGATCAGAGGCTTACAATGAGCAGTTCTTC. As protein: CASSSEGGGSEAYNEQFF.

V is TRBV2 and J is TRBJ1-6, with D unclear. Trimming pared 2 bases from V and 9 bases from J, leaving 11 bases between. There are 14 residues in the CDR3. CDR1 and CDR2 (germline): SNHLY, FYNNEI. CDR3 loop: CASSESMGGSPLHF. The CDR3 DNA reads TGTGCCAGCAGTGAATCAATGGGAGGTTCACCCCTCCACTTT.